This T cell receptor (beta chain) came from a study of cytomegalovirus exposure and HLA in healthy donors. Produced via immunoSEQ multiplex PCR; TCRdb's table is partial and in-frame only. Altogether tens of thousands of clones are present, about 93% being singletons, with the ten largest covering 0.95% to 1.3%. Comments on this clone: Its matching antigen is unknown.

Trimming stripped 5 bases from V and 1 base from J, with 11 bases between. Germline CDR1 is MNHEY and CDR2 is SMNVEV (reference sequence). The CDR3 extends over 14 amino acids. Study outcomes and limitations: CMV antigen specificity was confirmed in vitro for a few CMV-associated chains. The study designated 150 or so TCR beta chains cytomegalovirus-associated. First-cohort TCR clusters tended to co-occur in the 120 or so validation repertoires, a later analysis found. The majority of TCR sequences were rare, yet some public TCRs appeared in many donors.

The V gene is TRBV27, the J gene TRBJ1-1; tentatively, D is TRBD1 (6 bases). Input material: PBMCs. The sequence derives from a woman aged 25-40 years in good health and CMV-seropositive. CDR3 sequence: CASSEQGRNTEAFF. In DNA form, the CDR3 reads TGTGCCAGCAGTGAACAGGGCCGGAACACTGAAGCTTTCTTT.